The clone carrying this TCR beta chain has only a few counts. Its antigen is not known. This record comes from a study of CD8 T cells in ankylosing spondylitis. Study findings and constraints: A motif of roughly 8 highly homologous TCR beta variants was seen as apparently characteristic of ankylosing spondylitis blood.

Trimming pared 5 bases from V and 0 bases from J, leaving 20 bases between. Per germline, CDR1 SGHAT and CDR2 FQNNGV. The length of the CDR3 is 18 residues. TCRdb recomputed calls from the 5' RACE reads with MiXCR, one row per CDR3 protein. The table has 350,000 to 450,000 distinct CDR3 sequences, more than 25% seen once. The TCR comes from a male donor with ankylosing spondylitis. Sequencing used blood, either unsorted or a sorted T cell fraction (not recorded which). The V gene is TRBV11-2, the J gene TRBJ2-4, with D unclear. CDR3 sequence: CASSLRLPTPGAKNIQYF. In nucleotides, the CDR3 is TGTGCCAGCAGCCTGAGGTTGCCAACCCCTGGAGCCAAAAACATTCAGTACTTC.